The subject of this entry is one T cell receptor (beta chain). The antigen is unknown. One entry per CDR3 protein, called by TCRdb with MiXCR from the multiplex PCR reads. The sample contains about 130,000 distinct CDR3 sequences, around 22% of which appear only once. The data are from a study of breast tumors, draining lymph nodes, adjacent tissues. Findings and caveats of the study: The lymph node origin of tumor T cells was framed as consistent with a hypothesis, not demonstrated. Data fit most tumor T cells coming from lymph node, expanding in tumor.

Axillary draining lymph nodes of breast cancer patients supplied the node samples. This CDR3 comprises 15 residues. The germline gives CDR1 DFQATT, CDR2 SNEGSKA (reference sequence). Trimming cost V 3 bases and J 2 bases, with 17 bases left between them. The specimen was axillary lymph node tissue. This clonotype was sampled from a female donor with breast cancer. Some clones in this sample may be carry-over from other donors' samples. J is TRBJ2-7 and V is TRBV20-1, with D perhaps matching TRBD1 (6 bases). In nucleotides, the CDR3 is TGCAGTGCTAGTTCTCCGCGCGCAGGGGCCTACGAGCAGTACTTC. As protein: CSASSPRAGAYEQYF.